A selection of T cell receptor beta chains follows, all from one sample in a study of blood T cell repertoires in COVID-19. Method: immunoSEQ multiplex PCR; TCRdb's copy keeps in-frame clones and lacks some. Here the sample spans approximately 220,000 clones, roughly four fifths being singletons. The sequencing sample was made of peripheral blood. Source of these receptors: a woman aged 65 to 85 with acute or convalescent COVID-19. The CDR3 runs from the conserved cysteine through the conserved F or W. Fields, in order: V gene, J gene, CDR3 protein.

TRBV7-8	TRBJ2-7	CASSLVTSGASYEQYF
TRBV7-2	TRBJ2-7	CASSAQGLVRSEQYF
TRBV5-1	TRBJ2-5	CASSLQGGVETQYF
TRBV18	TRBJ1-5	CASSPSAGDQPQHF
TRBV19	TRBJ1-1	CASSTRQLGGVEAFF
TRBV27	TRBJ1-4	CASSSTGINEKLFF
TRBV25-1	TRBJ1-5	CASSDGNQPQHF
TRBV4-2	TRBJ1-4	CASSQDYRTGQEKLFF
TRBV5-4	TRBJ1-6	CASSSDIQGKGNSPLHF
TRBV7-8	TRBJ1-6	CASSLAGNNSPLHF
TRBV29-1	TRBJ2-3	CSGGADTQYF
TRBV7-7	TRBJ2-2	CASSLVAGANTGELFF
TRBV6-2/TRBV6-3	TRBJ2-7	CASSYTRDIRSYEQYF
TRBV27	TRBJ1-6	CASSETGTAYNSPLHF
TRBV19	TRBJ1-5	CASSIEDINQPQHF
TRBV28	TRBJ1-6	CASSFPGNLERAPLHF
TRBV7-9	TRBJ2-7	CASSAGGPYYEQYF
TRBV2	TRBJ2-1	CATPPGQGFNEQFF
TRBV3-1/TRBV3-2	TRBJ1-2	CASSRRSPGTGSYGYTF
TRBV4-1	TRBJ2-7	CASSDSIAYEQYF
TRBV2	TRBJ2-2	CASRLATNTGELFF
TRBV27	TRBJ1-4	CASSLLRDRGEKLFF
TRBV25-1	TRBJ1-1	CASSEPTGTGSTEAFF
TRBV7-2	TRBJ1-1	CASSLDRVKAFF
TRBV2	TRBJ1-1	CASRPRGGYTEAFF
TRBV30	TRBJ2-3	CAWSVNSGGAADTQYF
TRBV6-5	TRBJ2-5	CASSSGTGGVETQYF
TRBV14	TRBJ2-4	CASSQSRGDIAKNIQYF
TRBV15	TRBJ2-7	CATSRAGTGVNEQYF
TRBV4-2	TRBJ1-4	CASSLQGKDEKLFF
TRBV4-2	TRBJ1-3	CASSPGQGWNSASGNTIYF
TRBV5-1	TRBJ1-4	CASSLVEPTNEKLFF
TRBV27	TRBJ1-5	CASSLGRGNQPQHF
TRBV7-9	TRBJ2-7	CASSSQDFTGTYEQYF
TRBV19	TRBJ1-4	CASMRTGGEKLFF
TRBV19	TRBJ1-4	CASSIPGREKLFF
TRBV6-6	TRBJ1-1	CASSHMGHQNTEAFF
TRBV27	TRBJ1-1	CASSFREPTEAFF
TRBV6-6	TRBJ1-5	CASSPPGQGNQPQHF
TRBV6-2/TRBV6-3	TRBJ2-7	CASSYPLGGALREQYF
TRBV3-1/TRBV3-2	TRBJ2-1	CASSQDFQGISEQFF
TRBV5-1	TRBJ2-1	CASSLHGTGGDEQFF
TRBV28	TRBJ2-7	CASSLSGQYEQYF
TRBV11-2	TRBJ1-1	CASSLDLGGWNTEAFF
TRBV5-1	TRBJ2-2	CASFSTGLTSGNTGELFF
TRBV6-2/TRBV6-3	TRBJ1-1	CASSYPDRATYRTEAFF
TRBV6-5	TRBJ1-3	CASSWGQGSGNTIYF
TRBV6-5	TRBJ1-5	CASSLRDQPQHF
TRBV28	TRBJ1-4	CASSLSLFEKLFF
TRBV9	TRBJ2-3	CASSVVAGGQDTQYF
TRBV9	TRBJ1-5	CASSVGRNQPQHF
TRBV7-2	TRBJ2-2	CASSWGLTNTGELFF